This entry lists 13 T cell receptor beta chains sequenced from one sample in a study of blood T cell repertoires in COVID-19. Sequencing was performed with immunoSEQ multiplex PCR; in TCRdb, only in-frame clones are kept and a portion is missing. The sample records a few hundred thousand clones, roughly 80% being singletons. Sequencing was carried out using peripheral blood. These receptor sequences come from an older woman who had recovered from COVID-19.

The genes are TRBV10-3 and TRBJ1-2; possibly TRBD1 for D (5 bases). The CDR3 is 14 residues long. V was clipped by 10 bases and J by 4 bases, with 19 bases between them. Germline V gene data show CDR1 as ENHRY and CDR2 as SYGVKD. Written as DNA, the CDR3 is TGTGCCACCCCCGCCCGTCAGGGCGGCTATGGCTACACCTTC. Translating gives CATPARQGGYGYTF.

This clone was found a few times. The rearrangement joins TRBV7-9 to TRBJ2-2; 8 bases line up with TRBD1. The J segment lost 8 bases and the V segment lost 5 bases, leaving 13 bases of the junction unmatched. CDR1 SEHNR and CDR2 FQNEAQ come from the germline V gene (reference sequence). The CDR3 is 16 amino acids. This CDR3 reads CASSAGTGLMIGELFF. The CDR3 region has the DNA TGTGCCAGCAGCGCCGGGACAGGCCTCATGATAGGGGAGCTGTTTTTT.

The rearrangement links TRBV11-3 to TRBJ2-1; possible D gene TRBD1, 6 bases. The CDR3 covers 12 residues. Trimming stripped 5 bases from V and 6 bases from J, with 8 bases between. Germline V lookup: CDR1 SGHNT, CDR2 YENEEA. CDR3 amino acids: CASSVQGNEQFF. For the CDR3, the DNA is TGTGCCAGCAGCGTACAGGGCAATGAGCAGTTCTTC.

In DNA, the CDR3 is TGTGCCAGCAGCTTGGACAGCCACAATGAGCAGTTCTTC. Encoded protein: CASSLDSHNEQFF. V gene TRBV7-3 combines with J gene TRBJ2-1, with D perhaps TRBD1 (6 bases). The CDR3 runs 13 residues. V was trimmed by 3 bases and J by 5 bases, leaving 8 bases between them. Per the germline V gene, CDR1 is SGHTA and CDR2 is FQGTGA.

The chain joins TRBV7-2 to TRBJ2-7; 7 nucleotides agree with TRBD1. The J segment lost 10 bases and the V segment lost 5 bases, leaving 5 bases of the junction unmatched. CDR1 is SGHTA and CDR2 is FQGNSA in the germline V gene. This CDR3 is 11 amino acids long. For the CDR3, the DNA is TGTGCCAGCAGCGCCGGGGACAGTCAGTACTTC. Its translation: CASSAGDSQYF.

This clone was seen a handful of times. The chain employs TRBV30 and TRBJ2-7; D may be TRBD2 (6 bases). Germline V lookup: CDR1 GTSNPN, CDR2 SVGIG (reference sequence). Trimming shortened V by 4 bases and J by 4 bases, and 14 bases separated the two germline ends. The CDR3 has 13 residues. This CDR3 is CAWTRGSSYEQYF. The CDR3 DNA follows: TGTGCCTGGACCCGGGGGTCTTCTTACGAGCAGTACTTC.

This clone was counted only a few times. The sample contains more than one DNA sequence encoding this CDR3. The rearrangement uses TRBV7-3 and TRBJ2-2, with D hard to call. The ends were cut back, 5 bases at V and 2 bases at J, with 3 bases in the middle. The CDR3 extends over 12 amino acids. The germline V gene has CDR1 SGHTA and CDR2 FQGTGA. This CDR3 is CASSLNTGELFF. The CDR3 DNA reads TGTGCCAGCAGCCTAAACACCGGGGAGCTGTTTTTT.

The sample holds one count of this clone. The chain has TRBV12-5 and TRBJ1-5, with a possible D match to TRBD1 (6 bases). CDR1 is LGHNT and CDR2 is FRNRAP in the germline V gene. Trimming took 0 bases from V and 3 from J, leaving 15 bases between them. This CDR3 contains 17 residues. CDR3 amino acids: CASGLVLGQFLNQPQHF. The CDR3 DNA is TGTGCTAGTGGTTTGGTACTCGGACAGTTCCTCAATCAGCCCCAGCATTTT.

The rearrangement uses TRBV6-5 and TRBJ1-1; no definite D call. The V end lost 5 bases, the J end lost 1 base, and 8 bases lay between the germline ends. The germline CDR1 and CDR2 sequences are MNHEY and SVGAGI. This CDR3 contains 13 residues. The CDR3 DNA is TGTGCCAGCAGTACCACGGGGAACACTGAAGCTTTCTTT. It specifies CASSTTGNTEAFF.

This CDR3 reads CASSYEGMNTEAFF. CDR3 coding DNA: TGTGCCAGCAGTTATGAGGGCATGAACACTGAAGCTTTCTTT. This chain joins TRBV6-5 and TRBJ1-1; no definite D call. V shed 3 bases and J shed 0 bases, with 8 bases lying between them. CDR1 is MNHEY, CDR2 SVGAGI, per germline. This CDR3 is built from 14 residues.

The rearrangement uses TRBV18 and TRBJ1-3, with D uncertain. There are 16 residues in the CDR3. Germline CDR1 reads KGHSH; CDR2 reads LQKENI. V lost 1 base and J lost 0, with 10 bases in between. The chain's CDR3 is CASSPRAAYSGNTIYF. The DNA for the CDR3 is TGTGCCAGCTCACCACGGGCAGCTTACTCTGGAAACACCATATATTTT.

This clone was detected only a few times. The genes are TRBV4-1 and TRBJ2-2; 7 bases map to TRBD1. Germline values: CDR1 MGHRA, CDR2 YSYEKL. The CDR3 contains 16 residues. After removal of 4 bases from V and 0 bases from J, the junction contained 5 bases not matched to a gene. CDR3 nucleotide sequence: TGCGCCAGCAGCCCAGGACAGGTGACGAACACCGGGGAGCTGTTTTTT. It codes for CASSPGQVTNTGELFF.

The chain couples TRBV6-5 to TRBJ1-4, with D possibly being TRBD1 (5 bases). This CDR3 region has 15 residues. The germline V gene has CDR1 MNHEY and CDR2 SVGAGI. V lost 8 bases, J lost 3 bases, and 16 bases lay in between. The CDR3 spells CASQGVQAPNEKLFF. The CDR3 nucleotides are TGTGCCAGCCAAGGGGTTCAGGCCCCTAATGAAAAACTGTTTTTT.